These 12 T cell receptor beta chains were all obtained from the same sample, sequenced in a study of technical replicates of blood from a few donors (dated by TCRdb to about 2017). Library preparation was by the immunoSEQ multiplex PCR assay. Here the immuneACCESS table is served through TCRdb, limited to in-frame sequences with V and J called. Missing clones are a known gap in these copies; in checked studies unresolved V genes cover under half, and the rest lacks a known reason. This sample lists about 70,000 clones; approximately 93% were detected once. The ten largest clones add up to roughly 5% of the sample. Sequencing used PBMCs. These receptors were collected from a human donor in good health. Some clones in this sample may be carry-over from other donors' samples.

The rearrangement links TRBV5-4 to TRBJ1-1; D is undetermined. CDR1 is SGHNT and CDR2 is YYREEE in the germline V gene (reference sequence). The V gene lost 6 bases and the J gene lost 1 base, with 10 bases spanning the gap. The length of the CDR3 is 13 residues. The CDR3 sequence is CASTDYRNTEAFF. CDR3 DNA sequence: TGTGCCAGCACCGACTACAGGAACACTGAAGCTTTCTTT.

The CDR3 region is CASSGGGPTGELFF. The DNA of the CDR3 is TGCGCCAGCAGCGGGGGGGGGCCCACCGGGGAGCTGTTTTTT. The rearrangement uses TRBV5-1 and TRBJ2-2, with D maybe TRBD2 (7 bases). The CDR3 sequence is 14 residues long. Deletions cut 4 bases from V and 4 bases from J, with 11 bases between. Per the germline V gene, CDR1 is SGHRS and CDR2 is YFSETQ.

The chain recombines TRBV7-3 with TRBJ2-3; 8 positions match TRBD2. Looked up from germline, CDR1 is SGHTA and CDR2 is FQGTGA. The CDR3 consists of 16 residues. The junction had 7 bases not matched to a gene; V was cut back by 5 bases and J by 0 bases. DNA of the CDR3: TGTGCCAGCAGCCCCGGGACTAGGTCTAGCACAGATACGCAGTATTTT. As protein: CASSPGTRSSTDTQYF. The full variable domain, its missing parts supplied by reference TRBV7-3 and TRBJ2-3, is GAGVSQTPSNKVTEKGKYVELRCDPISGHTALYWYRQSLGQGPEFLIYFQGTGAADDSGLPNDRFFAVRPEGSVSTLKIQRTERGDSAVYLCASSPGTRSSTDTQYFGPGTRLTVL.

This chain uses TRBV2 with TRBJ2-2; D ambiguous. Trimming took off 4 bases at V and 0 bases at J, with 12 bases between the two ends. CDR3 size: 16 residues. CDR1 is SNHLY and CDR2 is FYNNEI in the germline V gene. The CDR3 bases are TGTGCCAGCAGTGCGTGGTTCGGGTCGAACACCGGGGAGCTGTTTTTT. This codes for CASSAWFGSNTGELFF.

This chain joins TRBV13 and TRBJ2-3; 15 positions match TRBD2. Germline V gives CDR1 PRHDT, CDR2 FYEKMQ (reference sequence). The CDR3 is 20 residues long. V dropped 2 bases and J dropped 6; count of bases not matched to a gene: 15. Here the CDR3 reads CASSLISMGTSGGSADTQYF. The CDR3, as DNA: TGTGCCAGCAGCTTAATTTCAATGGGGACTAGCGGGGGGTCAGCCGATACGCAGTATTTT.

The rearrangement links TRBV5-1 to TRBJ2-7; D not resolved. This CDR3 contains 14 residues. Per germline, CDR1 SGHRS and CDR2 YFSETQ. V lost 0 bases to trimming and J lost 0 bases, with 7 bases between them. CDR3 in amino acids: CASSLVPSSYEQYF. For the CDR3, the DNA is TGCGCCAGCAGCTTGGTGCCGAGCTCCTACGAGCAGTACTTC.

V and J are TRBV7-3 and TRBJ2-2, with 7 bases identical to TRBD2. The CDR3 has 17 amino acids. V was clipped by 2 bases and J by 0 bases; unmatched bases: 6. The V gene's germline CDR1 is SGHTA and CDR2 FQGTGA. CDR3 sequence: CASSLGSGGTNTGELFF. DNA of the CDR3: TGTGCCAGCAGCTTAGGGTCGGGGGGAACGAACACCGGGGAGCTGTTTTTT.

The chain couples TRBV5-4 to TRBJ2-2; 8 nucleotides match TRBD2. The germline V gene has CDR1 SGHNT and CDR2 YYREEE (reference sequence). This CDR3 has 15 residues. V lost 4 bases to trimming and J lost 6 bases; unmatched junction nucleotides: 8. CDR3 DNA sequence: TGTGCCAGCAGCGCGGGGGGTCGCTCGGCCGGGGAGCTGTTTTTT. Translated: CASSAGGRSAGELFF.

In DNA form, the CDR3 reads TGTGCCAGCAGGACAGGGGGCGCGCATAATTCACCCCTCCACTTT. Translation: CASRTGGAHNSPLHF. This chain joins TRBV5-8 and TRBJ1-6, with TRBD1 matching 10 bases. The CDR3 contains 15 residues. Germline V gene lookup returns CDR1 SGHTS and CDR2 YDEGEE. Trimming cost V 5 bases and J 5 bases; bases outside gene matches: 4.

In nucleotides, the CDR3 is TGCGCCAGCAGCCAAGGGCGGGACAGGGTTCCCTACGAGCAGTACTTC. Its translation is CASSQGRDRVPYEQYF. The chain employs TRBV5-1 and TRBJ2-7; 9 bases agree with TRBD1. Germline V gene sequence: CDR1 SGHRS, CDR2 YFSETQ. The CDR3 is 16 amino acids. V was pared by 4 bases and J by 2 bases, with 10 bases of the junction left unmatched.

The chain combines TRBV14 with TRBJ2-1, with 12 bases identical to TRBD2. CDR1 and CDR2 from the germline V gene are SGHDN and FVKESK. V lost 4 bases to trimming and J lost 7 bases; unmatched junction nucleotides: 5. The CDR3 sequence is 15 residues long. This CDR3 is CASSPWTSGKNEQFF. The CDR3 bases are TGTGCCAGCAGCCCCTGGACTAGCGGGAAGAATGAGCAGTTCTTC.

This sequence joins TRBV18 and TRBJ2-7; TRBD1 matches at 7 bases. The trim removed 2 bases at V and 1 base at J, leaving 5 bases unmatched. This CDR3 is 15 amino acids long. The germline V gene encodes CDR1 KGHSH and CDR2 LQKENI. The CDR3 nucleotides read TGTGCCAGCTCACCAGTCCTGGGACAGTCCTACGAGCAGTACTTC. Translating it yields CASSPVLGQSYEQYF.